The sequence of this TCR beta chain was determined in a study of control samples from healthy donors and cancer patients (dated by TCRdb to 2020 to 2022). From the cysteine up to the phenylalanine, the CDR3 has a length of 15 residues. Only the CDR3 portion is preserved as DNA: 45 bases, with reading frame beginning at the first base. The CDR1 and CDR2 encoded by the germline V gene are MNHEY and SVGAGI. A distance of 17 bases separates the germline ends of V and J, which lose 7 bases and 2 bases respectively. As concerns this clone: The antigen it binds to is not known. Within one base of it there is no much larger clone, and no base qualities were kept.

Library construction relied on the immunoSEQ multiplex PCR assay. TCRdb limited this immuneACCESS table to in-frame rearrangements with V and J called. A share of clones is missing; checked studies link under half to unresolved V genes, and the rest is unexplained. The sample table records about 77,000 clones; roughly 92% of these occur just once. 4.5% to 7.5% of the sample goes to the ten largest clones. The sample consisted of blood. This TCR was sampled from a woman aged 55-69 years in good health. The chain joins TRBV6-5 to TRBJ2-5, and perhaps TRBD2 as D gene, on 7 matching bases. The CDR3 reads as follows: CASTSGASGQETQYF. Here is the DNA: TGTGCCAGCACCTCAGGGGCTAGCGGACAAGAGACCCAGTACTTC.